This T cell receptor beta chain is from a study of cytomegalovirus exposure and HLA in healthy donors. This clone was seen more than once but under ten times. No antigen is known for it. J lost 4 bases, V lost 6 bases, and 2 bases had no gene match. The germline CDR1 and CDR2 sequences are SNHLY and FYNNEI. The CDR3 contains 12 residues. Study conclusions and caveats: Analyzed later, most CMV-associated TCR beta chains appeared HLA-restricted. In an earlier analysis, most TCR beta V segments were productive about 87% or about 30% of the time. Using a false discovery rate of 0.05, a later analysis showed that 16,951 TCR beta sequences were associated with HLA alleles.

The PCR made use of 60 Vbeta and 13 Jbeta primers. Profiled with immunoSEQ multiplex PCR; TCRdb holds only in-frame clones, not every one. This sample has 95,000 to 130,000 clones, with around 10% found just once. The chain uses TRBV2 and TRBJ2-5; 7 bases match TRBD2. The specimen sequenced was PBMCs. The source is a man aged 30-40 years in good health and CMV-seronegative. Written as DNA, the CDR3 is TGTGCCAGCAGAGGGGAGGGAGAGACCCAGTACTTC. This translates into CASRGEGETQYF.